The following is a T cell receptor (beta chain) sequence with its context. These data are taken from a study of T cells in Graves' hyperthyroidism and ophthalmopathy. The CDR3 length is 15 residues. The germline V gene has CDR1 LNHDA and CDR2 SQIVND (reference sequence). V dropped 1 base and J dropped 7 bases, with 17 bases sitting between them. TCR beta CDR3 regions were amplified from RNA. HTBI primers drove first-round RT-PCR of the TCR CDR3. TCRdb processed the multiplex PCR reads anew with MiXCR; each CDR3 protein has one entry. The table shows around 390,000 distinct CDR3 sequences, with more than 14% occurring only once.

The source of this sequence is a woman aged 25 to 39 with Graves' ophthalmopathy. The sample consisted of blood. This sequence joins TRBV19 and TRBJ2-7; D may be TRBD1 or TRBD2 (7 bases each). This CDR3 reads CASSIVGGGGNEQYF. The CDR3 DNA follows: TGTGCCAGTAGTATAGTAGGGGGAGGGGGCAATGAGCAGTACTTC. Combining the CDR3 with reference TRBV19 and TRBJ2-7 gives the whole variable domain DGGITQSPKYLFRKEGQNVTLSCEQNLNHDAMYWYRQDPGQGLRLIYYSQIVNDFQKGDIAEGYSVSREKKESFPLTVTSAQKNPTAFYLCASSIVGGGGNEQYFGPGTRLTVT.